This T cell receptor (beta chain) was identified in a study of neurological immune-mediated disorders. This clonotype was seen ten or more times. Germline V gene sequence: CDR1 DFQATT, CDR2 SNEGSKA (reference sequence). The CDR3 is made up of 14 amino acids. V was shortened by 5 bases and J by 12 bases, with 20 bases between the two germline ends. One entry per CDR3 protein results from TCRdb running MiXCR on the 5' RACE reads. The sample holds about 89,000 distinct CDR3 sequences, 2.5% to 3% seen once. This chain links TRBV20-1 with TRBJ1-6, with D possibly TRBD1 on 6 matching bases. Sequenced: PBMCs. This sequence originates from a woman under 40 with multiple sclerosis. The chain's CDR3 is CSAPGTSLIQPLHF. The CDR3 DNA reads TGCAGTGCTCCCGGGACATCCTTAATTCAACCCCTCCACTTT.